This TCR beta chain comes out of a study of T-cell memory formation after mild COVID-19. Looking at the study overall: Most TCR clusters belonged to a single donor.

Study-wide results and caveats: The pre-infection memory compartment contained some responding clones, suggesting cross-reactive memory joined. SARS-CoV-2 specificity of second-wave clones peaking day 37 was unconfirmed.

A few counts support this clonotype. Its antigen is currently unknown. Looked up from germline, CDR1 is SGHRS and CDR2 is YFSETQ. V shed 2 bases and J shed 11 bases, with 8 bases lying between them. The CDR3 has 12 amino acids. 5'RACE with constant-segment primers built TCRalpha and TCRbeta cDNA libraries with UMIs. MiXCR, applied by TCRdb to the 5' RACE reads, yields one record per CDR3 protein. The sample shows around 190,000 distinct CDR3 sequences, approximately 17% of them seen only once. This sequence joins TRBV5-1 and TRBJ1-6; D uncertain. The clonotype originates from a young man who had mild COVID-19 (a few samples of this study predate the infection). Cell type and time point are not known. Sequenced material: PBMCs or a T cell subset sorted from them (not recorded which). The CDR3 spells CASSFDGAPLHF. For the CDR3, the DNA is TGCGCCAGCAGCTTCGACGGAGCACCCCTCCACTTT.